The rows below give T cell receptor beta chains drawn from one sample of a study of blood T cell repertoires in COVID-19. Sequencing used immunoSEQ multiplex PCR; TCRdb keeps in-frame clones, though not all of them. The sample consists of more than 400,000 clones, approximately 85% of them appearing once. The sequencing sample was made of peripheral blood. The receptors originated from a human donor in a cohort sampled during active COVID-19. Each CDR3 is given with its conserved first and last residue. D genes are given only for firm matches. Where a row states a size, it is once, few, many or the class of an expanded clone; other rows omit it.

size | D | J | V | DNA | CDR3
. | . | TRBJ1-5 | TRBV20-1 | TGCAGTGCTAGTACGGGTGGTCAGCCCCAGCATTTT | CSASTGGQPQHF
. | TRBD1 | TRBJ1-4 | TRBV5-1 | TGCGCCAGCAGCAACGACAGGGTTTCTGAAAAACTGTTTTTT | CASSNDRVSEKLFF
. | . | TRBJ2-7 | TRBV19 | TGTGCCAGTATGTCAAGGGGGTACGAGCAGTACTTC | CASMSRGYEQYF
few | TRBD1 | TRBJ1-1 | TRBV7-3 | TGTGCCAGCAGCTGGACAGGGTACACTGAAGCTTTCTTT | CASSWTGYTEAFF
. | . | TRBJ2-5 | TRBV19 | TGTGCCAGTAGTATAAGGAGGGCAGGCAATCTTCTAGAGACCCAGTACTTC | CASSIRRAGNLLETQYF
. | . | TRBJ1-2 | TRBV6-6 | TGTGCCAGCAGTTACGGCGGGCTCTATGGCTACACCTTC | CASSYGGLYGYTF
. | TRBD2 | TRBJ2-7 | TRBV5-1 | TGCGCCAGCGGTCCGACTAGCGGGATTTCCTACGAGCAGTACTTC | CASGPTSGISYEQYF
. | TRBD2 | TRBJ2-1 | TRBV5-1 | TGCGCCAGCAGCTCGAGCATAGCGGGGGACCCCTACAATGAGCAGTTCTTC | CASSSSIAGDPYNEQFF
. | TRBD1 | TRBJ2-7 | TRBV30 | TGTGCCTGGAACAGGGGCCGCGAGCGACACTTGGCCTACGAGCAGTACTTC | CAWNRGRERHLAYEQYF
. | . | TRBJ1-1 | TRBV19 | TGTGCCAGTAGTATCATCTACCGGAACACTGAAGCTTTCTTT | CASSIIYRNTEAFF
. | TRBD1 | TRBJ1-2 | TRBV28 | TGTGCCAGCAGTTTATTGGGGACAGGGAGCTATGGCTACACCTTC | CASSLLGTGSYGYTF
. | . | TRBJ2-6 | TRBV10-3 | TGTGCCATCAGTGATGCGGTAAGAGCTGGGGCCAACGTCCTGACTTTC | CAISDAVRAGANVLTF
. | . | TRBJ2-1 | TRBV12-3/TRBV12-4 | TGTGCCAGCAGTTTATGGAGCAATGAGCAGTTCTTC | CASSLWSNEQFF
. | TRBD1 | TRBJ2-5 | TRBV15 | TGTGCCACCAGGACGGGACAGGGGAGCCAAGAGACCCAGTACTTC | CATRTGQGSQETQYF
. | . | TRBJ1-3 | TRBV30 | TGTGCCTGGAGTGTATCGAGGAGCTCTGGAAACACCATATATTTT | CAWSVSRSSGNTIYF
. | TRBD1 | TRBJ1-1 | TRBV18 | TGTGCCAGCTCACCACTGGGACAGATGAACACTGAAGCTTTCTTT | CASSPLGQMNTEAFF
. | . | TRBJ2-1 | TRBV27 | TGTGCCAGCAGTTTATTATCTTTTAGCGGTTCCTACAATGAGCAGTTCTTC | CASSLLSFSGSYNEQFF
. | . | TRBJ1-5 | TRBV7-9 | TGTGCCAGCAGCCTGGAGGGGTATAGCAATCAGCCCCAGCATTTT | CASSLEGYSNQPQHF
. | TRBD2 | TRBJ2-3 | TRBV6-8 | TGTGCCAGCAGTTATAGGGCTAGCGGGGCCACAGATACGCAGTATTTT | CASSYRASGATDTQYF
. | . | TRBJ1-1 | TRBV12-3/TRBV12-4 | TGTGCCAGCACCTACGGGTCCTACACTGAAGCTTTCTTT | CASTYGSYTEAFF
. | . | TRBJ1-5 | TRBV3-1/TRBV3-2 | TGTGCCAGCAGCCAAGTTCCTGTCACCGGTAGGGAGGCCCAGCATTTT | CASSQVPVTGREAQHF
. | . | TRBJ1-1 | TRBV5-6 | TGTGCCAGCAGCTTGCTGGAGTCGTTATCTGAAGCTTTCTTT | CASSLLESLSEAFF
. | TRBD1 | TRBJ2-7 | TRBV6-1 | TGTGCCAGCAGAGCCGGGACAGCCTCCTACGAGCAGTACTTC | CASRAGTASYEQYF
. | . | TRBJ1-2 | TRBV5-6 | TGTGCCAGCAGCTTGGTGGGCAGGGCGAACTATGGCTACACCTTC | CASSLVGRANYGYTF
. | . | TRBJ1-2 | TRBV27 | TGTGCCAGCACTTCAATAGGGGTTAACTATGGCTACACCTTC | CASTSIGVNYGYTF
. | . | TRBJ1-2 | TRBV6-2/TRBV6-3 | TGTGCCAGCAGTTACGGTGCAGGGTGGGCTGGCTACACCTTC | CASSYGAGWAGYTF
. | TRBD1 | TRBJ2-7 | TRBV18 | TGTGCCAGCTCACTACAGGGGAAGGACTACGAGCAGTACTTC | CASSLQGKDYEQYF
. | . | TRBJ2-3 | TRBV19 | TGTGCCAGTAGCCCCCTGAGGGAGTCTGCTACAGATACGCAGTATTTT | CASSPLRESATDTQYF
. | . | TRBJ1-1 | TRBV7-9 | TGTGCCAGCAGCTTAGTCGGCGGGCTTGGCACTGAAGCTTTCTTT | CASSLVGGLGTEAFF